The 27 T cell receptor beta chains given below trace back to one sample, sequenced in a study of T cell repertoires in cytomegalovirus infection. TCRdb processed the reads anew with MiXCR; each CDR3 protein has one entry. The sample contains about 320,000 distinct CDR3 sequences, 9.5% of which appear only once. The sample comprised PBMCs. These TCRs come from a human donor in good health (CMV status not recorded). Some clones in this sample may be carry-over from other donors' samples.

The chain has TRBV13 and TRBJ1-6; tentative D call: TRBD1 (6 bases). The CDR3 runs to 16 residues. V was trimmed by 0 bases and J by 8 bases, leaving 14 bases between them. CDR1 and CDR2 from the germline V gene are PRHDT and FYEKMQ (reference sequence). The DNA of the CDR3 is TGTGCCAGCAGCTTAGGGGGGACACACACGGATTCACCCCTCCACTTT. It codes for CASSLGGTHTDSPLHF. The full variable domain, rest sourced from reference TRBV13 and TRBJ1-6, is AAGVIQSPRHLIKEKRETATLKCYPIPRHDTVYWYQQGPGQDPQFLISFYEKMQSDKGSIPDRFSAQQFSDYHSELNMSSLELGDSALYFCASSLGGTHTDSPLHFGNGTRLTVT.

This clonotype was detected ten times or more. The chain links TRBV7-2 to TRBJ2-1, with D possibly TRBD2 on 6 matching bases. With 7 bases removed from V and 4 bases from J, the gap between germline ends came to 17 bases. Looked up from germline, CDR1 is SGHTA and CDR2 is FQGNSA. This CDR3 has 15 amino acids. The CDR3 coding sequence is TGTGCCAGCACCCTCCGTGTGGGGGGATACAATGAGCAGTTCTTC. The encoded protein is CASTLRVGGYNEQFF.

Note on this clonotype: A read error may be the cause here, since a much bigger clone is one base away. The V and J genes are TRBV7-4 and TRBJ2-7; TRBD2 matches at 7 bases. CDR1 SGHVT and CDR2 SQSDAQ come from the germline V gene. This CDR3 is 15 amino acids long. The CDR3 reads CASSLGGGSSCEQYF. The CDR3 DNA reads TGTGCCAGCAGCTTAGGGGGGGGGAGCTCCTGCGAGCAGTACTTC.

This clonotype has a count of ten or more. This chain links TRBV28 with TRBJ1-2; no firm D call. CDR3 size: 16 residues. Germline CDR1 reads MDHEN; CDR2 reads SYDVKM. V lost 3 bases and J lost 0, with 14 bases in between. The CDR3 DNA is TGTGCCAGCAGTTTCGTGGGTTCCTTACCTAACTATGGCTACACCTTC. This sequence encodes CASSFVGSLPNYGYTF.

CDR3 coding DNA: TGTGCCAGCAGTTTAGGGGTTGGGGGGACTGAGCAGTTCTTC. Translated: CASSLGVGGTEQFF. The chain joins TRBV27 to TRBJ2-1, with D perhaps matching TRBD2 (6 bases). The germline V and J ends were trimmed by 2 bases and 9 bases, with 14 bases remaining between them. The CDR3 runs to 14 residues. Per germline, CDR1 MNHEY and CDR2 SMNVEV (reference sequence).

The chain links TRBV4-2 to TRBJ2-1, with D possibly matching TRBD2 (6 bases). The ends were cut back, 1 base at V and 2 bases at J, with 21 bases in the middle. This CDR3 is 19 amino acids long. Looked up from germline, CDR1 is LGHNA and CDR2 is YNFKEQ. This CDR3 reads CASSQGTGAGMAPYNEQFF. In nucleotides, the CDR3 is TGTGCCAGCAGCCAAGGGACCGGGGCGGGAATGGCTCCCTACAATGAGCAGTTCTTC.

This clonotype has a count of ten or more. The chain combines TRBV7-8 with TRBJ1-1; D is unclear. The CDR3 has 13 residues. The V end lost 2 bases, the J end lost 5 bases, and 9 bases lay between the germline ends. Per the germline V gene, CDR1 is SGHVS and CDR2 is FQNEAQ. The CDR3 coding sequence is TGTGCCAGCAGCTTAAGGGTTGTGACTGAAGCTTTCTTT. Translation: CASSLRVVTEAFF.

The chain combines TRBV9 with TRBJ2-3, with 7 bases that match TRBD1. Germline values: CDR1 SGDLS, CDR2 YYNGEE. After removal of 4 bases from V and 4 bases from J, the junction contained 6 bases not matched to a gene. The CDR3 is 14 amino acids. CDR3 in DNA: TGTGCCAGCAGCTCGTGGACAGGTGCAGATACGCAGTATTTT. This translates into CASSSWTGADTQYF.

This clonotype was detected ten times or more. V is TRBV15 and J is TRBJ1-5; the D gene is possibly TRBD1 (5 bases). V lost 0 bases and J 0 bases, leaving 12 bases between the germline ends. Germline loops: CDR1 LNHNV, CDR2 YYDKDF (reference sequence). This CDR3 contains 17 residues. The CDR3 coding sequence is TGTGCCACCAGCAGAGATATTGGGGGGAGTAGCAATCAGCCCCAGCATTTT. Translation gives CATSRDIGGSSNQPQHF. The full variable domain, completed using reference TRBV15 and TRBJ1-5, is DAMVIQNPRYQVTQFGKPVTLSCSQTLNHNVMYWYQQKSSQAPKLLFHYYDKDFNNEADTPDNFQSRRPNTSFCFLDIRSPGLGDTAMYLCATSRDIGGSSNQPQHFGDGTRLSIL.

This clonotype was counted only a few times. The chain is built from TRBV6-2 or TRBV6-3 and TRBJ1-5; D uncertain. This CDR3 has 13 amino acids. V shed 8 bases and J shed 5 bases, with 13 bases lying between them. Germline lookup yields CDR1 MNHEY and CDR2 SVGEGT. The CDR3 spells CASSAVTHQPQHF. CDR3 sequence (DNA): TGTGCCAGCTCCGCCGTAACGCATCAGCCCCAGCATTTT.

This clonotype has ten or more counts. Here the CDR3 reads CASSLGFPSYEQYF. CDR3 in DNA: TGTGCCAGCAGCTTGGGGTTCCCGTCCTACGAGCAGTACTTC. The chain has TRBV5-6 and TRBJ2-7; no definite D call. The V end was cut by 0 bases, the J end by 1 base, with 8 bases between. The CDR3 runs to 14 residues. The germline V gene encodes CDR1 SGHDT and CDR2 YYEEEE.

This clonotype was found many times. The gene calls are TRBV28 and TRBJ1-3; D ambiguous. Trimming left V 3 bases short and J 4 bases short, with 10 bases between. The germline CDR1 and CDR2 sequences are MDHEN and SYDVKM. This CDR3 spans 14 amino acids. CDR3: CASSFESSGNTIYF. In DNA form, the CDR3 reads TGTGCCAGCAGTTTTGAATCTTCCGGAAACACCATATATTTT. Full variable domain (missing parts from reference TRBV28 and TRBJ1-3): DVKVTQSSRYLVKRTGEKVFLECVQDMDHENMFWYRQDPGLGLRLIYFSYDVKMKEKGDIPEGYSVSREKKERFSLILESASTNQTSMYLCASSFESSGNTIYFGEGSWLTVV.

This clonotype was detected many times. The CDR3: CASSLDGYSPLHF. Written as DNA, the CDR3 is TGTGCCAGCAGCTTGGACGGTTATTCACCCCTCCACTTT. V gene TRBV7-2 combines with J gene TRBJ1-6; D remains ambiguous. Looked up from germline, CDR1 is SGHTA and CDR2 is FQGNSA. The CDR3 is 13 residues long. V was clipped by 3 bases and J by 8 bases, with 8 bases between them.

This clonotype was recorded many times. This chain joins TRBV20-1 and TRBJ1-5, with 10 nucleotides matching TRBD1. The CDR3 is 15 amino acids. V lost 1 base to trimming and J lost 5 bases; unmatched junction nucleotides: 5. Germline-derived CDR1 and CDR2 are DFQATT and SNEGSKA (reference sequence). In DNA, the CDR3 is TGCAGTGCTAGAGGGGACAGGGGTGGTGATCAGCCCCAGCATTTT. Its protein is CSARGDRGGDQPQHF.

This clonotype was counted many times. The chain joins TRBV7-9 to TRBJ2-6, with 9 bases aligning to TRBD1. Germline lookup yields CDR1 SEHNR and CDR2 FQNEAQ (reference sequence). J gave up 4 bases and V 2 bases, and 18 bases lay outside the gene matches. This CDR3 has 21 amino acids. CDR3 DNA sequence: TGTGCCAGCAGCTTACTTTCGACAGGGGGTTGGGGATCCTCCGGGGCCAACGTCCTGACTTTC. Protein: CASSLLSTGGWGSSGANVLTF.

V and J are TRBV28 and TRBJ1-5; TRBD1 agrees at 12 bases. V shed 6 bases and J 6 bases; nucleotides not matched to a gene: 9. This CDR3 has 16 amino acids. In germline, CDR1 is MDHEN, CDR2 SYDVKM. CDR3 sequence: CASRFPGQGAIQPQHF. The DNA for the CDR3 is TGTGCCAGCAGATTCCCGGGACAGGGGGCCATTCAGCCCCAGCATTTT.

This clonotype was detected only a few times. The chain uses TRBV5-1 and TRBJ1-5; D perhaps matches TRBD1 (6 bases). Germline V gene sequence: CDR1 SGHRS, CDR2 YFSETQ. The CDR3 totals 20 residues. V was pared by 0 bases and J by 0 bases, with 22 bases between. Here the CDR3 DNA reads TGCGCCAGCAGCTTGGTCAAAACCGGAGGGGGACCGTATAGCAATCAGCCCCAGCATTTT. It encodes CASSLVKTGGGPYSNQPQHF.

This chain uses TRBV24-1 with TRBJ2-2; D ambiguous. V gave up 6 bases and J gave up 7 bases, with 8 bases separating them. Germline assignment: CDR1 KGHDR and CDR2 SFDVKD. The CDR3 is made up of 12 amino acids. The CDR3 bases are TGTGCCACCAGTCAAAAAGTCGGGGAGCTGTTTTTT. This translates into CATSQKVGELFF.

This clonotype turned up a few times. This sequence joins TRBV10-3 and TRBJ2-5; D call uncertain. Germline CDR1 ENHRY, CDR2 SYGVKD. Trimming removed 0 bases from V and 4 bases from J, with 9 bases in between. This CDR3 comprises 14 residues. The CDR3 nucleotides are TGTGCCATCAGTGAGTCGGGCATGGGAGAGACCCAGTACTTC. This sequence encodes CAISESGMGETQYF.

The rearrangement uses TRBV11-2 and TRBJ1-5, with 8 bases fitting TRBD1. CDR3 length: 14 residues. Germline CDR1 and CDR2: SGHAT and FQNNGV. V was pared by 5 bases and J by 3 bases, with 3 bases of the junction left unmatched. CDR3 region: CASSRDRNNQPQHF. CDR3 in DNA: TGTGCCAGCAGCCGGGACAGGAACAATCAGCCCCAGCATTTT. Filled out from reference TRBV11-2 and TRBJ1-5, the complete variable domain reads EAGVAQSPRYKIIEKRQSVAFWCNPISGHATLYWYQQILGQGPKLLIQFQNNGVVDDSQLPKDRFSAERLKGVDSTLKIQPAKLEDSAVYLCASSRDRNNQPQHFGDGTRLSIL.

This clonotype was seen a handful of times. CDR3 coding DNA: TGTGCCAGTAGTAACTATCACAGCTCTGGGGCCAACGTCCTGACTTTC. Translation gives CASSNYHSSGANVLTF. The rearrangement links TRBV19 to TRBJ2-6, with no clear D. Trimming removed 4 bases from V and 0 bases from J, with 10 bases in between. CDR1 is LNHDA and CDR2 is SQIVND in the germline V gene (reference sequence). The CDR3 is 16 amino acids.

This clonotype was observed many times. The rearrangement links TRBV7-2 to TRBJ1-1; no definite D call. The V gene lost 2 bases and the J gene lost 5 bases, with 12 bases spanning the gap. The CDR3 consists of 14 residues. Germline CDR1 SGHTA, CDR2 FQGNSA. Here the CDR3 reads CASSLNSGRTEAFF. In DNA form, the CDR3 reads TGTGCCAGCAGCTTAAACAGCGGGAGGACTGAAGCTTTCTTT.

J is TRBJ2-1 and V is TRBV6-2 or TRBV6-3, with TRBD2 matching 8 bases. Unmatched junction bases numbered 1, after V lost 0 bases and J lost 9 bases. The CDR3 contains 13 residues. Germline V gives CDR1 MNHEY, CDR2 SVGEGT. CDR3 DNA sequence: TGTGCCAGCAGTTACTCGGGACTAGTTGAGCAGTTCTTC. This encodes CASSYSGLVEQFF.

This clonotype came up a few times. The chain links TRBV6-5 to TRBJ2-6; no reliable D call. Germline V gives CDR1 MNHEY, CDR2 SVGAGI. The V end was cut by 2 bases, the J end by 1 base, with 6 bases between. The CDR3 length is 15 residues. The CDR3 sequence: CASSYGRSGANVLTF. CDR3 sequence (DNA): TGTGCCAGCAGTTACGGGCGGTCTGGGGCCAACGTCCTGACTTTC.

At least ten counts were recorded for this clonotype. The CDR3 sequence: CASSGVFYGYTF. CDR3 DNA: TGTGCCAGCAGCGGAGTTTTCTATGGCTACACCTTC. The genes are TRBV7-2 and TRBJ1-2; D gene uncertain. V lost 5 bases and J lost 4, with 8 bases in between. Germline-derived CDR1 and CDR2 are SGHTA and FQGNSA. The CDR3 is made up of 12 amino acids.

This clonotype was seen only a few times. The J gene is TRBJ2-1, the V gene TRBV20-1, with D maybe TRBD2 (6 bases). The CDR3 consists of 13 residues. Deletions cut 6 bases from V and 5 bases from J, with 14 bases between. CDR1 and CDR2 from the germline V gene are DFQATT and SNEGSKA (reference sequence). The CDR3 here is CSALGLNHNEQFF. In DNA, the CDR3 is TGCAGTGCGTTGGGACTCAATCACAATGAGCAGTTCTTC.

The rearrangement links TRBV7-2 to TRBJ2-3, with 10 bases that match TRBD2. Trimming removed 8 bases from V and 5 bases from J; junction bases left unmatched: 10. CDR3 length: 15 residues. The V gene's germline CDR1 is SGHTA and CDR2 FQGNSA. CDR3 nucleotide sequence: TGTGCCAGCCGGCTAGCGGGAGTGTATGGAGATACGCAGTATTTT. Its translation: CASRLAGVYGDTQYF.